The T cell receptor beta chain under discussion was sequenced for a study of OX40 agonist ivuxolimab in advanced cancers. Clones were sequenced by immunoSEQ multiplex PCR, and TCRdb holds only the in-frame ones, with some missing. Counted here are over 20,000 clones, about 77% occurring once; the ten biggest clones make up around 19%. Germline lookup yields CDR1 MNHEY and CDR2 SMNVEV (reference sequence). CDR3 size: 13 residues. Trimming removed 5 bases at V and 5 bases at J, with 13 bases between. By sample share, this clone is medium-sized. This chain joins TRBV27 and TRBJ2-7, with D tentatively TRBD2 (5 bases). This TCR was sampled from an adult with an advanced solid tumor such as melanoma, head and neck, liver or kidney cancer. This sample comprised CD4+ or CD8+ T cells sorted from blood, obtained in a trial of the OX40 agonist ivuxolimab. CDR3 nucleotides: TGTGCCAGCAGTGGACTTAATTTCGACGAGCAGTACTTC. It encodes CASSGLNFDEQYF.